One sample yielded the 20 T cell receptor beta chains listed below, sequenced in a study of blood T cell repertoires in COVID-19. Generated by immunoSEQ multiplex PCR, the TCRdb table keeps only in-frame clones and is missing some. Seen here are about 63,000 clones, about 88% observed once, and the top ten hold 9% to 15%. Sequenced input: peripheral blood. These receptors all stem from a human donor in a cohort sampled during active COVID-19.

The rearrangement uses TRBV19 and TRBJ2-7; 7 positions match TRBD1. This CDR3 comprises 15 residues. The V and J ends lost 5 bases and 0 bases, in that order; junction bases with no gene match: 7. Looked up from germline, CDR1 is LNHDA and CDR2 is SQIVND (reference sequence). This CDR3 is CASSSPRQGSYEQYF. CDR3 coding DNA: TGTGCCAGTAGTTCCCCCCGACAGGGCTCCTACGAGCAGTACTTC.

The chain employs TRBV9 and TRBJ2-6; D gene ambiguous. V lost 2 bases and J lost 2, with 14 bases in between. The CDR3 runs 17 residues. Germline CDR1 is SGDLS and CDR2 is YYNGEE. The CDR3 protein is CASSVPPGYPGANVLTF. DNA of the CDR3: TGTGCCAGCAGCGTTCCTCCAGGTTATCCTGGGGCCAACGTCCTGACTTTC.

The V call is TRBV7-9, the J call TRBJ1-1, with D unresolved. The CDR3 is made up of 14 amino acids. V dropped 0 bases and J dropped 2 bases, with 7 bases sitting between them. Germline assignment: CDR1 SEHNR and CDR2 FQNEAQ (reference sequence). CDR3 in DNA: TGTGCCAGCAGCTTAGCTACAAGTAACACTGAAGCTTTCTTT. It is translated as CASSLATSNTEAFF.

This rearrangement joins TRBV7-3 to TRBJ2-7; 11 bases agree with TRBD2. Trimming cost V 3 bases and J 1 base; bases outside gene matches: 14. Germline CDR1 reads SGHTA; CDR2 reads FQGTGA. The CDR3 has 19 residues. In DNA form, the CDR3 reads TGTGCCAGCAGCTTGAAGGGATACGTAACTAGCGGGGGATCCTACGAGCAGTACTTC. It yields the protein CASSLKGYVTSGGSYEQYF.

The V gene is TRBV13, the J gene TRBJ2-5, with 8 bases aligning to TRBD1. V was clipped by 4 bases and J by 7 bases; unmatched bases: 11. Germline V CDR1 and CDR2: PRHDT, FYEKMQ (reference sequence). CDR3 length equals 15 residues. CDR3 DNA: TGTGCCAGCAGCTCAGAGGCAGGGGGCGAAGGGACCCAGTACTTC. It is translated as CASSSEAGGEGTQYF. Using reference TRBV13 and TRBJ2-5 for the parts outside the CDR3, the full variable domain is AAGVIQSPRHLIKEKRETATLKCYPIPRHDTVYWYQQGPGQDPQFLISFYEKMQSDKGSIPDRFSAQQFSDYHSELNMSSLELGDSALYFCASSSEAGGEGTQYFGPGTRLLVL.

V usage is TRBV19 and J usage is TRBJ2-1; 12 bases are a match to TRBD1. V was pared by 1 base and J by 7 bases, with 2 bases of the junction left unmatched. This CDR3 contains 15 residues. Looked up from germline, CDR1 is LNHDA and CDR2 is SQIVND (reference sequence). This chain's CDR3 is CASSIGDRGQNEQFF. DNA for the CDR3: TGTGCCAGTAGTATAGGGGACAGGGGGCAAAATGAGCAGTTCTTC.

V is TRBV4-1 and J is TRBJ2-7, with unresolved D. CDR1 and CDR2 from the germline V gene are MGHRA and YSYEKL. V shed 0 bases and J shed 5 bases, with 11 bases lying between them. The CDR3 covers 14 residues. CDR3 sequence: CASSQDFVTDEQYF. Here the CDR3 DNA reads TGCGCCAGCAGCCAAGATTTCGTAACAGACGAGCAGTACTTC.

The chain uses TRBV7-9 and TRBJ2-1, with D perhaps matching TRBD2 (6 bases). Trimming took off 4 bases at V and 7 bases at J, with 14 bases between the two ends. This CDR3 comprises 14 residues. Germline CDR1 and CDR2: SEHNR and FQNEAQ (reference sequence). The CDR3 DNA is TGTGCCAGCAGCTGGGGGTCAGGGAGGAATGAGCAGTTCTTC. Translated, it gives CASSWGSGRNEQFF.

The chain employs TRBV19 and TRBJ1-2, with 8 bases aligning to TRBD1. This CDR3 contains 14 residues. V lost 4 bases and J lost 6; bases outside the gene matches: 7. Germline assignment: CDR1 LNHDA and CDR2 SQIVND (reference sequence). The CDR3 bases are TGTGCCAGTAGTAAGACAGGGGCCTACGATGGCTACACCTTC. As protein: CASSKTGAYDGYTF.

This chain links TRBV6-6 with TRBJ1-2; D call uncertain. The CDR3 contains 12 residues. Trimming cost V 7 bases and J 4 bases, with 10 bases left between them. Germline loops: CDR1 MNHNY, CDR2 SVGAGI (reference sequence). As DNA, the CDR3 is TGTGCCAGCATCCAAGCAGGCTATGGCTACACCTTC. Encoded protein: CASIQAGYGYTF.

The CDR3 spells CARTPGAGANVLTF. The CDR3 DNA follows: TGTGCCAGGACCCCAGGGGCTGGGGCCAACGTCCTGACTTTC. The chain recombines TRBV28 with TRBJ2-6; a weak D match, TRBD1 (6 bases). V shed 9 bases and J shed 2 bases, with 11 bases lying between them. Germline CDR1 and CDR2: MDHEN and SYDVKM. The CDR3 loop spans 14 amino acids.

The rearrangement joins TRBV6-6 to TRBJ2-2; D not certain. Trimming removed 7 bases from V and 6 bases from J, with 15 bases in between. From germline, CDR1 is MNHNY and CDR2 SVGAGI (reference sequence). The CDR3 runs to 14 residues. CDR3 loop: CASTLLSSSGELFF. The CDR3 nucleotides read TGTGCCAGCACCCTACTGTCTAGTTCCGGGGAGCTGTTTTTT.

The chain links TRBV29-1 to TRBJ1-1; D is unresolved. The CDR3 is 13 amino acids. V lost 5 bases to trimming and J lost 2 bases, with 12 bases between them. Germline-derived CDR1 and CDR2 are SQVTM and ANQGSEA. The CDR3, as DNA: TGCAGCGTTTTCGGGAATACCAACACTGAAGCTTTCTTT. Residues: CSVFGNTNTEAFF.

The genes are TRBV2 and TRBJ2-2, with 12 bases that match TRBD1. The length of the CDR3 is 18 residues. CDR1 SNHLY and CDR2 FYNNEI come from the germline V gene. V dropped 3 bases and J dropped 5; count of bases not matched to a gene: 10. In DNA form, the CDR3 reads TGTGCCAGCAGTGAGGACCAAGGGACAGGGGGCTTAACCGGGGAGCTGTTTTTT. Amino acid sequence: CASSEDQGTGGLTGELFF.

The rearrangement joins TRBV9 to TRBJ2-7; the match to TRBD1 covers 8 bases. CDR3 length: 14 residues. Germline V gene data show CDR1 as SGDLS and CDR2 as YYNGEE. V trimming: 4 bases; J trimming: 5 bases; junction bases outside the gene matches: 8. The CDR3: CASSPSRGLNEQYF. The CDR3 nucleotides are TGTGCCAGCAGCCCCAGCAGGGGGCTCAACGAGCAGTACTTC.

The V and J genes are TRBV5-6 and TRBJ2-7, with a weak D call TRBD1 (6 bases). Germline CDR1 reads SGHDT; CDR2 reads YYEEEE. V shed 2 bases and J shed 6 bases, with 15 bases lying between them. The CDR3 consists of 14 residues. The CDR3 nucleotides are TGTGCCAGCAGCTTTGTCCAGGGGCTATCCGAGCAGTACTTC. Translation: CASSFVQGLSEQYF.

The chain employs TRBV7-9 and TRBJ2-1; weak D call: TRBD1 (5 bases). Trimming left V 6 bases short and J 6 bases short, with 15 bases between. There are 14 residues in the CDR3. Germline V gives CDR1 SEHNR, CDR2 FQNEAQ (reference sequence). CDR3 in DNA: TGTGCCAGCAGGATTCAGGGTAGGGTCAATGAGCAGTTCTTC. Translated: CASRIQGRVNEQFF.

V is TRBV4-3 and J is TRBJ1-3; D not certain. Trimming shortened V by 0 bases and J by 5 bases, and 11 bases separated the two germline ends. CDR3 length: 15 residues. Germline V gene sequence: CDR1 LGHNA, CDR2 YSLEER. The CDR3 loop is CASSQDRTARNTIYF. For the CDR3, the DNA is TGCGCCAGCAGCCAAGATCGAACAGCCAGAAACACCATATATTTT.

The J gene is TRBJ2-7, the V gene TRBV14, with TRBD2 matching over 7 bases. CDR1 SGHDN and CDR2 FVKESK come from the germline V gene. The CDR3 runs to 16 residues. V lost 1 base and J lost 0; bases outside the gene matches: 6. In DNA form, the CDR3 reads TGTGCCAGCAGCCAAGCGGGGGGATTGAGCTCCTACGAGCAGTACTTC. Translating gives CASSQAGGLSSYEQYF.

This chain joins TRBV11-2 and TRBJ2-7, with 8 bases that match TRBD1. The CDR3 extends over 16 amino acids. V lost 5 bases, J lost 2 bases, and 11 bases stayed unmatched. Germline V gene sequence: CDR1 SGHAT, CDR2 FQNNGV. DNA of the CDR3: TGTGCCAGCAGCCTCAGCGAGACAGGGGCGACCTACGAGCAGTACTTC. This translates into CASSLSETGATYEQYF.